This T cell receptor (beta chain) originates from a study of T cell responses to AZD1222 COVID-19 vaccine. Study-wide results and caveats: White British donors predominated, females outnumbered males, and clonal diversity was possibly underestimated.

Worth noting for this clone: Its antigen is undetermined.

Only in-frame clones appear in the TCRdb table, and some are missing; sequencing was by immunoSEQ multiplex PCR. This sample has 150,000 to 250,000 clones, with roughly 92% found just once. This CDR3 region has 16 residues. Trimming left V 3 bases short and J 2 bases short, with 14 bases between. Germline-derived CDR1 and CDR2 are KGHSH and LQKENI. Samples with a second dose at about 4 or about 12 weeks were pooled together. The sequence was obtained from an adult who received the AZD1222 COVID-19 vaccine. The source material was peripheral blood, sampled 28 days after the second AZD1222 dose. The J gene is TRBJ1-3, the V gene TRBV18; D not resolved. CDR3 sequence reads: CASSPSGVVAGNTIYF. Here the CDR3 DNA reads TGTGCCAGCTCACCTTCCGGAGTTGTTGCTGGAAACACCATATATTTT.